Included here is one T cell receptor (beta chain) sequence, with context. Germline V gene sequence: CDR1 LNHNV, CDR2 YYDKDF (reference sequence). Losses at the gene ends were 1 base for V and 6 bases for J; bases not matched to a gene: 16. The CDR3 sequence is 18 residues long. The data derive from a study of shared clonotypes between healthy human individuals. Every subset's genomic DNA went evenly onto several immunoSEQ plates. TCRdb keeps only in-frame clones here, not all; method: immunoSEQ multiplex PCR. The sample has about half a million clones; about 78% are singletons. The chain is built from TRBV15 and TRBJ2-7, with 9 nucleotides matching TRBD1. This receptor was obtained from a woman aged 40 to 49 in good health. Some clones in this sample may be carry-over from other donors' samples. Sequencing used PBMCs. Here the CDR3 DNA reads TGTGCCACCAGCAGAGGACACCGTGTGGAGGGACAGGGAGGCGAGCAGTACTTC. It is translated as CATSRGHRVEGQGGEQYF. The whole variable domain, remainder taken from reference TRBV15 and TRBJ2-7, is DAMVIQNPRYQVTQFGKPVTLSCSQTLNHNVMYWYQQKSSQAPKLLFHYYDKDFNNEADTPDNFQSRRPNTSFCFLDIRSPGLGDTAMYLCATSRGHRVEGQGGEQYFGPGTRLTVT.